The 27 T cell receptor beta chains below were found in one sample sequenced in a study of control samples from healthy donors and cancer patients. Produced via immunoSEQ multiplex PCR; TCRdb's table is partial and in-frame only. This table holds 55,000 to 65,000 clones, around 87% found once. The sample was PBMCs. These receptors originate from a woman aged 55-69 years with lung cancer.

This chain links TRBV3-1 (or the pseudogene TRBV3-2) with TRBJ2-7, with D tentatively TRBD2 (5 bases). Trimming stripped 4 bases from V and 4 bases from J, with 8 bases between. This CDR3 contains 12 residues. Germline lookup yields CDR1 LGHDT and CDR2 YNNKEL (reference sequence). The CDR3 DNA reads TGTGCCAGCAGCCGAGGGTCATACGAGCAGTACTTC. Its protein is CASSRGSYEQYF.

The chain joins TRBV5-1 to TRBJ2-5, with a weak D call TRBD2 (7 bases). V was shortened by 2 bases and J by 3 bases, with 11 bases between the two germline ends. From germline, CDR1 is SGHRS and CDR2 YFSETQ. This CDR3 region has 14 residues. The CDR3 DNA reads as TGCGCCAGCAGCTTTACAGGGAGGGAAGAGACCCAGTACTTC. Encoded protein: CASSFTGREETQYF.

This rearrangement joins TRBV5-1 to TRBJ2-1, with D unclear. Germline loops: CDR1 SGHRS, CDR2 YFSETQ. Trimming took 5 bases from V and 5 from J, leaving 8 bases between them. This CDR3 has 12 residues. The CDR3 bases are TGCGCCAGCAGTCCTTTTGACAATGAGCAGTTCTTC. Protein sequence: CASSPFDNEQFF. The full variable domain, with the rest looked up from reference TRBV5-1 and TRBJ2-1, is KAGVTQTPRYLIKTRGQQVTLSCSPISGHRSVSWYQQTPGQGLQFLFEYFSETQRNKGNFPGRFSGRQFSNSRSEMNVSTLELGDSALYLCASSPFDNEQFFGPGTRLTVL.

The chain links TRBV19 to TRBJ2-7, with 7 bases lining up with TRBD1. Germline V CDR1 and CDR2: LNHDA, SQIVND (reference sequence). The CDR3 sequence is 15 residues long. Trimming took 9 bases from V and 3 from J; bases not matched to a gene: 14. The CDR3 loop reads CASQIVPGQLYEQYF. CDR3 coding DNA: TGTGCCAGCCAGATAGTACCGGGACAGCTCTACGAGCAGTACTTC.

CDR3 sequence reads: CASSLTVANYGYTF. In DNA, the CDR3 is TGCGCCAGCAGCTTGACAGTAGCTAACTATGGCTACACCTTC. The J gene is TRBJ1-2, the V gene TRBV5-1; no clear D. The germline V gene has CDR1 SGHRS and CDR2 YFSETQ. V lost 1 base and J 0 bases, leaving 7 bases between the germline ends. This CDR3 comprises 14 residues.

The rearrangement uses TRBV7-8 and TRBJ2-7; 10 bases fit TRBD2. The germline gives CDR1 SGHVS, CDR2 FQNEAQ. The CDR3 runs to 15 residues. Trimming took 1 base from V and 3 from J; bases not matched to a gene: 3. CDR3 loop: CASSLGLAGVYEQYF. CDR3 DNA sequence: TGTGCCAGCAGCTTAGGTCTAGCGGGAGTCTACGAGCAGTACTTC. The variable domain in full, completed from reference TRBV7-8 and TRBJ2-7, reads GAGVSQSPRYKVAKRGQDVALRCDPISGHVSLFWYQQALGQGPEFLTYFQNEAQLDKSGLPSDRFFAERPEGSVSTLKIQRTQQEDSAVYLCASSLGLAGVYEQYFGPGTRLTVT.

This chain connects TRBV2 to TRBJ2-3; D gene unclear. Trimming removed 0 bases from V and 2 bases from J, with 12 bases in between. The V gene's germline CDR1 is SNHLY and CDR2 FYNNEI. This CDR3 comprises 16 residues. The CDR3, as DNA: TGTGCCAGCAGTGAAGCTGGGGATGGTACCACAGATACGCAGTATTTT. As protein: CASSEAGDGTTDTQYF.

The chain combines TRBV24-1 with TRBJ2-7, with TRBD1 identical over 7 bases. The J segment lost 0 bases and the V segment lost 9 bases, leaving 10 bases of the junction unmatched. This CDR3 contains 15 residues. Germline assignment: CDR1 KGHDR and CDR2 SFDVKD. The CDR3 DNA reads TGTGCCACCGGTTGCCCGGGACAGAGCTCCTACGAGCAGTACTTC. Its protein is CATGCPGQSSYEQYF.

The chain combines TRBV28 with TRBJ2-7, with a possible D match to TRBD2 (6 bases). Per the germline V gene, CDR1 is MDHEN and CDR2 is SYDVKM. The CDR3 totals 16 residues. Trimming stripped 4 bases from V and 0 bases from J, with 16 bases between. The CDR3 loop is CASSYKAGTASYEQYF. The DNA of the CDR3 is TGTGCCAGCAGTTATAAGGCGGGGACGGCCTCCTACGAGCAGTACTTC.

This clone was seen more than once but under ten times. The genes are TRBV28 and TRBJ2-7, with D possibly being TRBD1 or TRBD2 (5 bases each). V lost 5 bases to trimming and J lost 0 bases, with 14 bases between them. Germline CDR1 MDHEN, CDR2 SYDVKM. The CDR3 loop spans 15 amino acids. The CDR3 bases are TGTGCCAGCAGTCAGTCGGGACGGCTCTCCTACGAGCAGTACTTC. Protein: CASSQSGRLSYEQYF. The full variable domain, with the rest looked up from reference TRBV28 and TRBJ2-7, is DVKVTQSSRYLVKRTGEKVFLECVQDMDHENMFWYRQDPGLGLRLIYFSYDVKMKEKGDIPEGYSVSREKKERFSLILESASTNQTSMYLCASSQSGRLSYEQYFGPGTRLTVT.

The chain links TRBV10-3 to TRBJ1-3; unclear D gene. Germline CDR1 is ENHRY and CDR2 is SYGVKD. The CDR3 loop spans 16 amino acids. Trimming took off 3 bases at V and 4 bases at J, with 16 bases between the two ends. CDR3 loop: CAISELPPNAGNTIYF. CDR3 nucleotide sequence: TGTGCCATCAGTGAACTGCCACCAAACGCGGGAAACACCATATATTTT.

The gene calls are TRBV6-5 and TRBJ2-3; 7 positions match TRBD1. Germline CDR1 and CDR2: MNHEY and SVGAGI. The V segment lost 5 bases and the J segment 4 bases; nucleotides outside the gene matches: 6. The CDR3 length is 14 residues. CDR3 region: CASSTLDRADTQYF. The DNA of the CDR3 is TGTGCCAGCAGTACGCTTGACAGGGCAGATACGCAGTATTTT.

Written as DNA, the CDR3 is TGCGCCAGCAGCTCTGGACAGATCTACGAGCAGTACTTC. This translates into CASSSGQIYEQYF. The gene calls are TRBV5-1 and TRBJ2-7; tentatively, D is TRBD1 (6 bases). From germline, CDR1 is SGHRS and CDR2 YFSETQ. The CDR3 length is 13 residues. The V gene lost 3 bases and the J gene lost 3 bases, with 10 bases spanning the gap.

This chain uses TRBV29-1 with TRBJ2-7; TRBD1 might be the D (5 bases). CDR3 length equals 15 residues. V dropped 6 bases and J dropped 0 bases, with 18 bases sitting between them. From germline, CDR1 is SQVTM and CDR2 ANQGSEA. The CDR3 nucleotides are TGCAGCGTGGGTGGGCAGGGCAGCAGCTCCTACGAGCAGTACTTC. Translation gives CSVGGQGSSSYEQYF.

This chain uses TRBV29-1 with TRBJ2-5, with a tentative D call TRBD2 (6 bases). V lost 7 bases and J 0 bases, leaving 12 bases between the germline ends. This CDR3 spans 13 amino acids. Germline values: CDR1 SQVTM, CDR2 ANQGSEA. CDR3 residues: CSGARGNQETQYF. CDR3 sequence (DNA): TGCAGCGGCGCCCGGGGGAACCAAGAGACCCAGTACTTC.

This clone has just a few counts. The rearrangement uses TRBV6-5 and TRBJ1-5; 7 bases align to TRBD1. The J segment lost 2 bases and the V segment lost 5 bases, leaving 3 bases of the junction unmatched. The germline V gene has CDR1 MNHEY and CDR2 SVGAGI. This CDR3 spans 14 amino acids. DNA for the CDR3: TGTGCCAGCAGTATTACAGGGGGCAATCAGCCCCAGCATTTT. This encodes CASSITGGNQPQHF.

The CDR3 DNA follows: TGTGCCAGCAGCCCATCATCAACTAATGAAAAACTGTTTTTT. This codes for CASSPSSTNEKLFF. The rearrangement links TRBV6-5 to TRBJ1-4; D is undetermined. This CDR3 is 14 amino acids long. CDR1 and CDR2 from the germline V gene are MNHEY and SVGAGI. V was shortened by 6 bases and J by 0 bases, with 8 bases between the two germline ends.

This rearrangement joins TRBV9 to TRBJ2-3, with 7 nucleotides matching TRBD2. The germline CDR1 and CDR2 sequences are SGDLS and YYNGEE. The CDR3 covers 14 residues. J lost 0 bases, V lost 7 bases, and 5 bases had no gene match. Written as DNA, the CDR3 is TGTGCCAGCGGGCGGGGGTCTAGCACAGATACGCAGTATTTT. This encodes CASGRGSSTDTQYF.

This sequence joins TRBV10-3 and TRBJ2-7; D gene ambiguous. The germline V gene encodes CDR1 ENHRY and CDR2 SYGVKD. This CDR3 is 13 amino acids long. Between the trimmed V and J ends, which lost 2 bases and 0 bases, there was a span of 5 bases. The CDR3 coding sequence is TGTGCCATCAGTGAGGACAACTCCTACGAGCAGTACTTC. This sequence encodes CAISEDNSYEQYF.

This sequence joins TRBV6-8 and TRBJ2-7, with D possibly called TRBD1 or TRBD2 (5 bases each). V lost 10 bases and J 1 base, leaving 17 bases between the germline ends. CDR3 length: 14 amino acids. From germline, CDR1 is MNHGY and CDR2 SAAAGT. The CDR3 DNA follows: TGTGCCAAACATCCCCCGGGACGGTCCTACGAGCAGTACTTC. It translates to CAKHPPGRSYEQYF.

The rearrangement joins TRBV2 to TRBJ1-3; D unclear. Per the germline V gene, CDR1 is SNHLY and CDR2 is FYNNEI. The CDR3 loop spans 13 amino acids. Deletions cut 6 bases from V and 4 bases from J, with 10 bases between. The CDR3 region has the DNA TGTGCCAGCAGGCGGGATCCCGGAAACACCATATATTTT. It translates to CASRRDPGNTIYF.

V and J are TRBV7-3 and TRBJ2-1, with TRBD2 as a possible D gene (5 bases). Germline V gene sequence: CDR1 SGHTA, CDR2 FQGTGA. The ends were cut back, 1 base at V and 1 base at J, with 11 bases in the middle. The CDR3 is 16 amino acids. CDR3 amino acids: CASSLNHAGSYNEQFF. In nucleotides, the CDR3 is TGTGCCAGCAGCTTAAATCATGCGGGTTCCTACAATGAGCAGTTCTTC.

This clone was counted between two and nine times. This chain links TRBV2 with TRBJ1-2; D is ambiguous. This CDR3 is 13 amino acids long. Trimming took 6 bases from V and 5 from J, leaving 13 bases between them. Germline CDR1 reads SNHLY; CDR2 reads FYNNEI. CDR3: CASRTVRRYGYTF. For the CDR3, the DNA is TGTGCCAGCAGGACCGTACGTCGTTATGGCTACACCTTC. Combining the CDR3 with reference TRBV2 and TRBJ1-2 gives the whole variable domain EPEVTQTPSHQVTQMGQEVILRCVPISNHLYFYWYRQILGQKVEFLVSFYNNEISEKSEIFDDQFSVERPDGSNFTLKIRSTKLEDSAMYFCASRTVRRYGYTFGSGTRLTVV.

This sequence joins TRBV18 and TRBJ2-1; TRBD1 aligns across 9 bases. CDR1 and CDR2 (germline): KGHSH, LQKENI. The length of the CDR3 is 14 residues. The V and J ends lost 0 bases and 15 bases, in that order; junction bases with no gene match: 9. CDR3 sequence: CASSPPNRGPPPFF. The CDR3 bases are TGTGCCAGCTCACCACCGAACAGGGGGCCCCCGCCGTTCTTC.

The V call is TRBV11-2, the J call TRBJ1-1, with D possibly being TRBD1 (5 bases). V was shortened by 1 base and J by 12 bases, with 15 bases between the two germline ends. Germline CDR1 is SGHAT and CDR2 is FQNNGV. The CDR3 has 13 residues. The CDR3 protein is CASSLGREPPPFF. The CDR3 DNA is TGTGCCAGCAGCTTAGGCAGGGAACCCCCCCCTTTCTTT.

V gene TRBV4-2 combines with J gene TRBJ1-1; D might be TRBD1 (5 bases). Deletions cut 1 base from V and 4 bases from J, with 13 bases between. The CDR3 runs to 15 residues. The germline V gene encodes CDR1 LGHNA and CDR2 YNFKEQ. The DNA of the CDR3 is TGTGCCAGCAGCCAAGGTTCCGGGGGGGGCACTGAAGCTTTCTTT. Protein sequence: CASSQGSGGGTEAFF.

The chain joins TRBV19 to TRBJ2-3; tentatively, D is TRBD2 (5 bases). The CDR3 runs to 13 residues. The V gene's germline CDR1 is LNHDA and CDR2 SQIVND (reference sequence). Trimming cost V 3 bases and J 3 bases, with 7 bases left between them. The CDR3 nucleotides read TGTGCCAGTAGTATCGCGGGTACAGATACGCAGTATTTT. Encoded protein: CASSIAGTDTQYF.